Sequencing of this T cell receptor (beta chain) was carried out in a study of cytomegalovirus exposure and HLA in healthy donors. Points from the study as a whole: When a later analysis was performed, an Asian-associated ancestry cluster reportedly had fewer N-insertions than the roughly 640-donor mean. In a later analysis, common viral pathogens appeared linked to several of the most significant clusters. In an earlier analysis, in approximately 570 donors, most V segments appeared productive either ~87% or ~30% of the time. What TCR beta sequences reportedly achieved was accurate prediction of HLA-A and HLA-B alleles in most subjects.

The CDR3 runs to 13 residues. Per germline, CDR1 GTSNPN and CDR2 SVGIG (reference sequence). The V and J ends lost 2 bases and 1 base respectively, with 8 bases between them. PCR used 60 Vbeta primers and 13 Jbeta primers. Profiled with immunoSEQ multiplex PCR; TCRdb holds only in-frame clones, not every one. This sample has about 160,000 clones, with about 80% found just once. A word on this clone: The antigen is not known.

This clonotype was sampled from a man aged 25-40 years in good health and CMV-seropositive. The chain links TRBV30 to TRBJ2-5, with a tentative D call TRBD1 (5 bases). Sample: PBMCs. This CDR3 is CAWSLGLQETQYF. In DNA, the CDR3 is TGTGCCTGGAGTCTGGGGCTCCAAGAGACCCAGTACTTC.